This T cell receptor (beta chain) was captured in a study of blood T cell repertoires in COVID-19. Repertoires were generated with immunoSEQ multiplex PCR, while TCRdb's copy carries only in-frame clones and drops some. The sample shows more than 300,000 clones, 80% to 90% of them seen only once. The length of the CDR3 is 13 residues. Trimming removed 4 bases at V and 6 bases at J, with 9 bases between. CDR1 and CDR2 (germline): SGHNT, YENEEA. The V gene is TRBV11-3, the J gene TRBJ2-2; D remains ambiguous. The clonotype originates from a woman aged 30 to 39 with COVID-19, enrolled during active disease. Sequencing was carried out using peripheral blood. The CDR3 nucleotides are TGTGCCAGCAGCTCGCGTTGGTCCGGGGAGCTGTTTTTT. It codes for CASSSRWSGELFF.